The present TCR beta chain was sequenced within a study of memory CD8 T cells in hepatitis C reinfection (dated by TCRdb to 2016 to 2017). About the investigation overall: Of the five donors, three spontaneously resolved two consecutive HCV infections, and two cleared a primary infection but developed chronic infection after reinfection. HCV reinfection was defined by a positive HCV RNA test following two negative tests taken at least 60 days apart. Samples from before reinfection were taken anywhere from 55 to 20 weeks prior to reinfection being detected. The study tracked the TCR beta repertoire of virus-specific CD8 T cells longitudinally across an HCV reinfection episode in five donors. Between about 2009 and 2012, 5 or 6 reinfection cases with stored pre-reinfection samples were identified. In the reinfection study, participants who had previously resolved an HCV infection were followed up every 3 months.

Details on this clone: The clone's antigen remains unknown. Base qualities are missing; no much larger clone stands one base away.

Library generation was performed with the immunoSEQ multiplex PCR assay. Genomic DNA was pulled from the sorted cells, and the automated high-throughput method of Adaptive Biotechnologies was used to sequence the TCR beta V, D and J regions. A two-step, bias-controlled multiplex PCR was used to amplify CDR3 regions. Amplified TCR beta libraries were sequenced on an Illumina instrument. The authors' pipeline ran thus. Demultiplexed reads were processed to lower amplification and sequencing bias, and the IMGT database was used to assign CDR3 sequences to gene families. ImmunoSEQ software version 2.0 was used to analyze the repertoire data. Clonotype lists were filtered to remove out-of-frame sequences and sequences containing stop codons in the CDR3. Clonotypes below 0.01% frequency were excluded because they corresponded to less than one cell. Richness was calculated by dividing observed richness by input cell number, and evenness was calculated by dividing Shannon entropy by log observed richness. Repertoire diversity and similarity between time points were quantified using Simpson diversity and Morisita-Horn overlap indices. Clonotypes were categorized as dominant (>1%), sub-dominant (0.5-0.99%), low abundance (0.1-0.49%) or lowest abundance (<0.1%). A germline index was calculated as total CDR3 length minus total nucleotide additions, divided by total CDR3 length. The source is immuneACCESS, and TCRdb retained only in-frame sequences with V and J called. Part of the clones is not carried over; for the studies checked, unresolved V genes explain less than half of this, and the remainder is unexplained. V and J calls and clone size come straight from that table; D and trimming were deduced from the DNA. For this sample there are 45,000 to 55,000 clones; nearly 90% appear just once. Of the sample, more than 0.8% falls within the top ten clones.

Trimmed from V: 5 bases; trimmed from J: 2 bases; junction bases lacking a gene match: 6. Based on the germline V gene (reference sequence), the CDR1 and CDR2 sequences are MNHEY and SMNVEV. The CDR3 spans 15 residues, from the cysteine through the phenylalanine. Solely the CDR3 DNA is kept, with 45 bases framed from the first base. Sample time point, as interpreted from the label and publication: pre-reinfection, 55 to 20 weeks before reinfection detection. The sorted cells were sequenced directly ex vivo, without any in vitro expansion ahead of TCR sequencing. The donors were people who inject drugs and were enrolled in the Montreal Acute Hepatitis C Cohort Study (HEPCO) in Canada. As controls, total naive CD8 T cells were sorted as viable CD3+ CD8+ CD45RO- cells from a couple of donors at all three reinfection time points. Before sorting, cryopreserved peripheral blood mononuclear cells were thawed and CD8 T cells were purified from those thawed cells. Negative selection with the MACS CD8+ T cell Isolation Kit was used to enrich CD8 T cells. Cell sorting was done on a BD FACSAria II sorter with FACSDiva software, and data were analyzed with FlowJo.

The paper's findings and limits, for the study overall: Because only a few donors were included, definitive conclusions about public clonotypes linked to secondary clearance were beyond the reach of the study.

The sequenced sample was naive CD8+ T cells sorted from blood. Read against the paper, the sample's cell subset or site label means: total naive CD8+CD45RO- T cells. This chain is built from TRBV27 and TRBJ2-1; the central 7 bases match TRBD1. The source of this sequence is a man between 18 and 29 years old with hepatitis C virus infection. The CDR3 region has the sequence CASSPTGFTYNEQFF. The nucleotides read TGTGCCAGCAGTCCGACAGGGTTCACCTACAATGAGCAGTTCTTC.